Listed here are 20 T cell receptor beta chains from one sample, sequenced in a study of blood T cell repertoires in COVID-19. Generated by immunoSEQ multiplex PCR, the TCRdb table keeps only in-frame clones and is missing some. The table shows 400,000 to 450,000 clones, with 80% to 90% occurring only once. The sequencing sample was made of PBMCs or T cells enriched from blood (not recorded which). Source of these receptors: a young man who had recovered from COVID-19.

This chain connects TRBV7-9 to TRBJ2-7; D not resolved. The CDR3 covers 16 residues. Germline CDR1 reads SEHNR; CDR2 reads FQNEAQ (reference sequence). V was cut by 6 bases and J by 2 bases, with 20 bases left in between. The CDR3 protein is CASSPPPPDPPYEQYF. CDR3 in DNA: TGTGCCAGCAGTCCCCCACCCCCAGATCCGCCCTACGAGCAGTACTTC.

The chain joins TRBV6-5 to TRBJ1-5, with TRBD1 as a possible D gene (6 bases). The length of the CDR3 is 14 residues. CDR1 is MNHEY and CDR2 is SVGAGI in the germline V gene. Trimming stripped 6 bases from V and 11 bases from J, with 20 bases between. The CDR3 is CASRGARDIKAQHF. As DNA, the CDR3 is TGTGCCAGCAGAGGCGCCCGGGACATAAAAGCCCAGCATTTT.

This sequence joins TRBV10-2 and TRBJ2-7; 9 nucleotides match TRBD1. CDR1 and CDR2 from the germline V gene are WSHSY and SAAADI. J gave up 11 bases and V 6 bases, and 8 bases lay outside the gene matches. The CDR3 consists of 12 residues. For the CDR3, the DNA is TGCGCCAGCAGGGGGGACAGACAGGGGGAGTACTTC. Protein sequence: CASRGDRQGEYF.

The gene calls are TRBV27 and TRBJ2-7, with D possibly TRBD1 on 5 matching bases. Germline V gene sequence: CDR1 MNHEY, CDR2 SMNVEV (reference sequence). This CDR3 comprises 12 residues. Trimming stripped 10 bases from V and 3 bases from J, with 13 bases between. CDR3 in amino acids: CATESDSYEQYF. The CDR3 DNA is TGTGCCACCGAATCCGACAGCTACGAGCAGTACTTC.

The rearrangement links TRBV11-2 to TRBJ2-1; perhaps TRBD1 as D (7 bases). Germline V gives CDR1 SGHAT, CDR2 FQNNGV. Trimming cost V 0 bases and J 4 bases, with 10 bases left between them. The CDR3 consists of 15 residues. The DNA for the CDR3 is TGTGCCAGCAGCTTAGAGACAGGGACTTACAATGAGCAGTTCTTC. Translation: CASSLETGTYNEQFF.

The chain joins TRBV5-4 to TRBJ1-1, with unresolved D. V gave up 4 bases and J gave up 0 bases, with 7 bases separating them. The CDR3 is 13 amino acids. The germline V gene encodes CDR1 SGHNT and CDR2 YYREEE (reference sequence). The CDR3: CASSHSLNTEAFF. The CDR3 coding sequence is TGTGCCAGCAGCCACAGCTTGAACACTGAAGCTTTCTTT.

The chain couples TRBV5-1 to TRBJ2-3, with TRBD2 matching over 11 bases. Germline V gene lookup returns CDR1 SGHRS and CDR2 YFSETQ. The CDR3 is 14 residues long. The ends lost 6 bases at V and 2 bases at J; junction bases unmatched: 2. The CDR3 DNA follows: TGCGCCAGCAAACTAGCGGGAGTCACAGATACGCAGTATTTT. Its protein is CASKLAGVTDTQYF.

This chain uses TRBV2 with TRBJ1-2; tentative D call: TRBD1 (5 bases). The CDR3 has 13 residues. V was shortened by 5 bases and J by 4 bases, with 11 bases between the two germline ends. CDR1 is SNHLY and CDR2 is FYNNEI in the germline V gene. In nucleotides, the CDR3 is TGTGCCAGCAGTCCGGGGGACGGCTATGGCTACACCTTC. This sequence encodes CASSPGDGYGYTF.

The rearrangement links TRBV6-5 to TRBJ2-7; 12 bases align to TRBD2. Germline V gene lookup returns CDR1 MNHEY and CDR2 SVGAGI. The CDR3 loop spans 14 amino acids. With V trimmed by 5 bases and J by 5 bases, 4 bases remained unmatched. Written as DNA, the CDR3 is TGTGCCAGCAGTAGACTAGCGGGAGAAGACGAGCAGTACTTC. Residues: CASSRLAGEDEQYF.

This chain connects TRBV28 to TRBJ2-7; 8 bases line up with TRBD1. The ends lost 11 bases at V and 5 bases at J; junction bases unmatched: 14. The germline V gene encodes CDR1 MDHEN and CDR2 SYDVKM. The CDR3 is 14 residues long. CDR3 sequence: CAAAAWDRHDEQYF. CDR3 nucleotide sequence: TGTGCCGCCGCCGCCTGGGACAGGCACGACGAGCAGTACTTC.

The V call is TRBV27, the J call TRBJ2-7, with D possibly TRBD2 on 6 matching bases. The CDR3 is made up of 15 amino acids. Trimming cost V 4 bases and J 3 bases, with 16 bases left between them. Germline values: CDR1 MNHEY, CDR2 SMNVEV (reference sequence). The CDR3 region is CASSSRVAAVYEQYF. In DNA form, the CDR3 reads TGTGCCAGCAGTTCGCGAGTAGCGGCTGTCTACGAGCAGTACTTC.

V gene TRBV15 combines with J gene TRBJ1-1; 7 nucleotides match TRBD1. The V gene end was trimmed by 1 base and the J gene end by 11 bases; junction bases not matched to a gene: 4. The CDR3 is 12 amino acids. The germline CDR1 and CDR2 sequences are LNHNV and YYDKDF (reference sequence). As DNA, the CDR3 is TGTGCCACCAGCAGAGTGACAGGGACGGCTTTCTTT. It specifies CATSRVTGTAFF.

This clone was recorded only once. This chain uses TRBV19 with TRBJ1-2; the match to TRBD1 covers 11 bases. The V segment lost 6 bases and the J segment 6 bases; nucleotides outside the gene matches: 12. CDR1 is LNHDA and CDR2 is SQIVND in the germline V gene (reference sequence). The CDR3 spans 16 residues. CDR3 loop: CASRLLGQGALHGYTF. CDR3 DNA: TGTGCCAGTAGGCTTTTAGGACAGGGGGCTCTACATGGCTACACCTTC.

This rearrangement joins TRBV3-1 (or the pseudogene TRBV3-2) to TRBJ2-7; 7 nucleotides line up with TRBD1. The ends lost 0 bases at V and 5 bases at J; junction bases unmatched: 10. The V gene's germline CDR1 is LGHDT and CDR2 YNNKEL (reference sequence). The CDR3 contains 16 residues. The CDR3 reads CASSQDGMRGLDEQYF. The CDR3 nucleotides read TGTGCCAGCAGCCAAGATGGGATGAGGGGGCTAGACGAGCAGTACTTC.

V is TRBV27 and J is TRBJ1-2; maybe TRBD1 (5 bases). CDR1 is MNHEY and CDR2 is SMNVEV in the germline V gene (reference sequence). The CDR3 sequence is 13 residues long. The V gene lost 6 bases and the J gene lost 3 bases, with 11 bases spanning the gap. This chain's CDR3 is CASSEMGHYGYTF. The DNA for the CDR3 is TGTGCCAGCAGCGAAATGGGGCACTATGGCTACACCTTC.

The rearrangement joins TRBV7-9 to TRBJ1-5; 9 positions agree with TRBD1. Germline loops: CDR1 SEHNR, CDR2 FQNEAQ (reference sequence). CDR3 length: 15 amino acids. The V gene end was trimmed by 1 base and the J gene end by 3 bases; junction bases not matched to a gene: 1. The CDR3 DNA follows: TGTGCCAGCAGCTTAGGGACAGGGGACAATCAGCCCCAGCATTTT. It codes for CASSLGTGDNQPQHF.

V and J are TRBV29-1 and TRBJ1-1; D might be TRBD1 (5 bases). This CDR3 comprises 15 residues. From germline, CDR1 is SQVTM and CDR2 ANQGSEA. Trimming shortened V by 6 bases and J by 2 bases, and 19 bases separated the two germline ends. CDR3 loop: CSVTGAGPGNTEAFF. The CDR3 DNA reads as TGCAGCGTAACTGGGGCGGGGCCAGGTAACACTGAAGCTTTCTTT.

The chain recombines TRBV19 with TRBJ2-2; 15 bases line up with TRBD2. CDR1 LNHDA and CDR2 SQIVND come from the germline V gene (reference sequence). This CDR3 region has 20 residues. Trimming at V came to 9 bases and at J to 4 bases, leaving 18 bases not matched to a gene. The CDR3 coding sequence is TGTGCCAGCCGGTATCCGGCCGGGACTAGCGGGAGGCGGGGCACCGGGGAGCTGTTTTTT. Protein: CASRYPAGTSGRRGTGELFF. The whole variable domain, filled in from reference TRBV19 and TRBJ2-2, reads DGGITQSPKYLFRKEGQNVTLSCEQNLNHDAMYWYRQDPGQGLRLIYYSQIVNDFQKGDIAEGYSVSREKKESFPLTVTSAQKNPTAFYLCASRYPAGTSGRRGTGELFFGEGSRLTVL.

The chain joins TRBV30 to TRBJ1-6; 9 bases fit TRBD1. Germline V lookup: CDR1 GTSNPN, CDR2 SVGIG (reference sequence). The CDR3 contains 12 residues. The V segment lost 7 bases and the J segment 10 bases; nucleotides outside the gene matches: 5. The CDR3 is CASDRGRSPLHF. The DNA for the CDR3 is TGTGCCTCGGACAGGGGTCGATCACCCCTCCACTTT. The full variable domain, in which reference TRBV30 and TRBJ1-6 provide the parts outside the CDR3, is SQTIHQWPATLVQPVGSPLSLECTVEGTSNPNLYWYRQAAGRGLQLLFYSVGIGQISSEVPQNLSASRPQDRQFILSSKKLLLSDSGFYLCASDRGRSPLHFGNGTRLTVT.

The rearrangement joins TRBV5-4 to TRBJ2-2; 7 nucleotides match TRBD1. V trimming: 0 bases; J trimming: 4 bases; junction bases outside the gene matches: 0. The CDR3 has 14 residues. From germline, CDR1 is SGHNT and CDR2 YYREEE (reference sequence). This chain's CDR3 is CASSLGQGTGELFF. CDR3 DNA: TGTGCCAGCAGCTTGGGACAGGGCACCGGGGAGCTGTTTTTT.